Following are 10 T cell receptor beta chains from one sample sequenced in a study of blood T cell repertoires in COVID-19. Some clones are missing from TCRdb's copy, which holds only in-frame ones; the method was immunoSEQ multiplex PCR. The sample lists roughly 77,000 clones; over 80% were seen once. The sequenced material came from peripheral blood. Receptors were obtained from a woman older than 75 with active COVID-19.

The chain is built from TRBV30 and TRBJ2-1; TRBD2 aligns across 10 bases. The CDR3 extends over 15 amino acids. CDR1 is GTSNPN and CDR2 is SVGIG in the germline V gene (reference sequence). J gave up 7 bases and V 0 bases, and 6 bases lay outside the gene matches. CDR3 residues: CAWSVVAGGVNEQFF. CDR3 bases: TGTGCCTGGAGTGTAGTAGCGGGAGGTGTGAATGAGCAGTTCTTC.

V and J are TRBV5-1 and TRBJ1-1; D uncertain. V lost 5 bases, J lost 4 bases, and 12 bases lay in between. The V gene's germline CDR1 is SGHRS and CDR2 YFSETQ. This CDR3 spans 13 amino acids. The CDR3 loop reads CASREGVSTEAFF. In nucleotides, the CDR3 is TGCGCCAGCAGGGAGGGAGTGAGCACTGAAGCTTTCTTT. Together with reference TRBV5-1 and TRBJ1-1, the CDR3 gives the full variable domain: KAGVTQTPRYLIKTRGQQVTLSCSPISGHRSVSWYQQTPGQGLQFLFEYFSETQRNKGNFPGRFSGRQFSNSRSEMNVSTLELGDSALYLCASREGVSTEAFFGQGTRLTVV.

This rearrangement joins TRBV5-8 to TRBJ1-5, with 9 bases lining up with TRBD1. Looked up from germline, CDR1 is SGHTS and CDR2 is YDEGEE. Trimming removed 4 bases from V and 4 bases from J; junction bases left unmatched: 9. The CDR3 totals 16 residues. The CDR3: CASSPWRTGENQPQHF. The CDR3 DNA follows: TGTGCCAGCAGCCCTTGGAGGACAGGGGAGAATCAGCCCCAGCATTTT.

J is TRBJ2-7 and V is TRBV19; D possibly corresponds to TRBD2 (6 bases). CDR3 length: 15 residues. Germline CDR1 LNHDA, CDR2 SQIVND (reference sequence). The CDR3 protein is CATFRRDGSSYEQYF. CDR3 sequence (DNA): TGTGCTACCTTCCGCCGGGACGGGAGCTCCTACGAGCAGTACTTC.

The rearrangement uses TRBV30 and TRBJ2-3; D gene ambiguous. Germline-derived CDR1 and CDR2 are GTSNPN and SVGIG (reference sequence). This CDR3 has 14 residues. Trimming took 1 base from V and 2 from J, leaving 10 bases between them. CDR3 bases: TGTGCCTGGAGTGGAGGCGGCCTCACAGATACGCAGTATTTT. Its translation: CAWSGGGLTDTQYF.

The CDR3 nucleotides are TGTGCCAGCAGTTCCCCCCGGCGAGCGGGAGGCGAGCAGTACTTC. Residues: CASSSPRRAGGEQYF. This chain connects TRBV6-5 to TRBJ2-7; TRBD2 matches at 9 bases. The CDR3 covers 15 residues. Germline V CDR1 and CDR2: MNHEY, SVGAGI. V was clipped by 4 bases and J by 6 bases; unmatched bases: 10.

V gene TRBV9 combines with J gene TRBJ1-4, with D maybe TRBD1 (6 bases). Trimming took 3 bases from V and 5 from J, leaving 11 bases between them. This CDR3 has 14 residues. Germline loops: CDR1 SGDLS, CDR2 YYNGEE. The CDR3 sequence is CASSAGQQNEKLFF. The CDR3 coding sequence is TGTGCCAGCAGCGCCGGACAGCAAAATGAAAAACTGTTTTTT.

The V and J genes are TRBV7-2 and TRBJ2-3, with D possibly TRBD2 on 6 matching bases. This CDR3 contains 14 residues. V was trimmed by 5 bases and J by 6 bases, leaving 15 bases between them. CDR1 is SGHTA, CDR2 FQGNSA, per germline. CDR3 in DNA: TGTGCCAGCAGCACAGGTGGAGGGTTGGATACGCAGTATTTT. Translated, it gives CASSTGGGLDTQYF.

The genes are TRBV4-3 and TRBJ2-7; tentatively, D is TRBD2 (6 bases). Germline V gives CDR1 LGHNA, CDR2 YSLEER. CDR3 size: 15 residues. V was cut by 0 bases and J by 2 bases, with 11 bases left in between. The CDR3 sequence: CASSQDRDSAYEQYF. As DNA, the CDR3 is TGCGCCAGCAGCCAAGACCGGGACTCTGCCTACGAGCAGTACTTC.

The chain recombines TRBV4-2 with TRBJ2-3; 8 bases agree with TRBD2. With V trimmed by 5 bases and J by 4 bases, 8 bases remained unmatched. The CDR3 is 15 amino acids. The germline gives CDR1 LGHNA, CDR2 YNFKEQ. In DNA, the CDR3 is TGTGCCAGCAGCTATCAAGCGGGAGTATCAGATACGCAGTATTTT. This gives the protein CASSYQAGVSDTQYF.